This entry features one TCR beta chain sequence. It lacks a known antigen. The input lacks base qualities; no much larger clone sits a single base away. This sample stems from a study of OX40 agonist ivuxolimab in advanced cancers. Regarding the research as a whole: Ivuxolimab was an agonistic, fully human IgG2 monoclonal antibody directed against OX40 (CD134), a costimulatory receptor. Prior anti-PD-1, anti-PD-L1 or anti-CTLA-4 therapy was permitted, and checkpoint inhibitors had been received by 30% to 40% of dose-escalation patients. Partial responses occurred in three dose-escalation patients: two with cutaneous melanoma and one with hepatocellular carcinoma. A male proportion of 82.7% and a mean age of 60 years, ranging from about 20 to 85, were recorded for the dose-escalation cohort. Intravenous ivuxolimab was administered to patients every 2 weeks at six dose levels: 0.01, 0.1, 0.3, 1.5, 3 and 10 mg/kg. Of the 50 to 55 patients in dose escalation, 19 had hepatocellular carcinoma, approximately 15 had melanoma, 9 had renal cell carcinoma and 9 had head and neck cancer. The purpose of peripheral TCRbeta sequencing was to test whether ivuxolimab changed TCR sequence diversity and led to clonal T-cell expansion. The paper reports the monotherapy dose-escalation portion (N of about 50 patients) of the phase I ivuxolimab trial. The study at large found these results: After ivuxolimab, CD8+ T cells had more expanded clones than CD4+ T cells on average. Low levels of normalized T-cell clonal expansion were also shown by some nonresponding patients. Clonal expansion of both CD4+ and CD8+ blood T cells was observed from baseline to week 6 at doses 0.1 to 3.0 mg/kg. In the 0.1-3.0 mg/kg groups, partial responders had among the lowest normalized peripheral clonal expansion, particularly in CD8+ T cells. Which antigens the clonally expanded peripheral T cells were specific for was not determined.

Deletion took 2 bases off V and 6 bases off J, with a span of 11 bases between the germline ends. Taken from the germline V gene (reference sequence), the CDR1 and CDR2 loops are MNHNY and SVGAGI. The CDR3 runs 14 residues from the cysteine to the phenylalanine. The kept DNA is CDR3 alone, 42 bases in frame from the first base. Patients with autoimmune disease history or receiving systemic immunosuppression were excluded from the trial. Peripheral blood for TCR sequencing was collected from all dose cohorts at baseline, on cycle 4 day 1, and on cycle 7 day 1. Samples came from an open-label, multicenter, first-in-human phase I dose-escalation trial of ivuxolimab. Adults with locally advanced or metastatic melanoma, renal cell, hepatocellular, or head and neck squamous cell carcinoma were enrolled in the trial. CD4+ and CD8+ T cells were sorted separately from peripheral blood before TCR sequencing.

Genomic DNA was isolated from the sorted cells so that the TCRbeta CDR3 region could be sequenced. TCRbeta CDR3 regions were sequenced using the immunoSEQ Assay. TCRdb limited this immuneACCESS table to in-frame rearrangements with V and J called. A share of clones is missing; checked studies link under half to unresolved V genes, and the rest is unexplained. The sample table lists 65,000 to 85,000 clones, around 90% of them with a count of one. Of the sample, 9% to 10% is held by the ten largest clones. The receptor comes from an adult with an advanced solid tumor such as melanoma, head and neck, liver or kidney cancer. Sequences were derived from CD4+ or CD8+ T cells sorted from blood, sampled in a trial of the OX40 agonist ivuxolimab. This sequence uses TRBV6-6 and TRBJ2-1; too little of a D gene remains to name it. The DNA sequence follows: TGTGCCAGCAGTTACATCCGCAACCCCAATGAGCAGTTCTTC. Its coded protein is CASSYIRNPNEQFF.